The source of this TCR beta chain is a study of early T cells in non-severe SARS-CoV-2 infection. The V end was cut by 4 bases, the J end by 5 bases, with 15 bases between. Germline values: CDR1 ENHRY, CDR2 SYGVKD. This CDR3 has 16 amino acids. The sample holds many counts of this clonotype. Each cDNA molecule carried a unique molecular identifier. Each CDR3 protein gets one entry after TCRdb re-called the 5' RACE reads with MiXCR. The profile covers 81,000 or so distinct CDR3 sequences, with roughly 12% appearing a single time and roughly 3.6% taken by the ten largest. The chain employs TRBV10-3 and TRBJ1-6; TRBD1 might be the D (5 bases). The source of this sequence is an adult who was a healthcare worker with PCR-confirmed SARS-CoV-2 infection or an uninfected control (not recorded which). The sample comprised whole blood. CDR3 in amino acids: CAISAAGGGHNSPLHF. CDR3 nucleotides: TGTGCCATCAGTGCCGCAGGCGGGGGTCATAATTCACCCCTCCACTTT.